This is a list of T cell receptor beta chains from one sample in a study of T cell clonotyping in hematopoietic cell transplantation. TCRdb's table, derived via immunoSEQ multiplex PCR, lists solely in-frame clones and lacks some. Among about 9,400 clones listed, over 75% were seen once. The source was PBMCs, collected 180 days after allogeneic stem cell transplant. These receptors all stem from a male patient between 40 and 50 years old who had an allogeneic stem cell transplant from a related donor, so the T cells may come from the graft donor. Some clones in this sample may be carry-over from other donors' samples. The CDR3 runs from the conserved cysteine through the conserved F or W. A D gene is named only where the DNA matches it firmly. Some rows have no size entry. The others give once, few or many, or a class for an expanded clone.

J gene,D gene,clone size,V gene,CDR3 protein,CDR3 DNA
TRBJ2-1,.,once,TRBV5-1,CASSLTLSSYNEQFF,TGCGCCAGCAGCTTGACTCTCAGCTCCTACAATGAGCAGTTCTTC
TRBJ1-2,TRBD1,.,TRBV7-2,CASSSRRDRGGGYTF,TGTGCCAGCAGCTCCCGCCGGGACAGGGGGGGTGGCTACACCTTC
TRBJ2-7,.,.,TRBV30,CAWNTGRYPNYEQYF,TGTGCCTGGAACACGGGCCGATATCCAAACTACGAGCAGTACTTC
TRBJ2-2,.,once,TRBV7-2,CATPPQVQTFPNTGELFF,TGTGCCACCCCACCTCAAGTACAGACCTTCCCGAACACCGGGGAGCTGTTTTTT
TRBJ1-1,.,.,TRBV5-1,CASSLAPDSKAFF,TGCGCCAGCAGCTTGGCTCCGGACAGCAAAGCTTTCTTT
TRBJ2-3,.,.,TRBV4-1,CASSLFTGTKAVWDTQYF,TGCGCCAGCAGCCTTTTTACCGGGACAAAGGCCGTATGGGATACGCAGTATTTT
TRBJ1-4,TRBD1,.,TRBV4-1,CASSPGQGEIEKLFF,TGCGCCAGCAGCCCCGGACAGGGAGAGATCGAAAAACTGTTTTTT
TRBJ2-1,.,once,TRBV7-3,CASSFGQSSYNEQFF,TGTGCCAGCAGCTTTGGACAGAGCTCCTACAATGAGCAGTTCTTC
TRBJ1-2,.,once,TRBV6-5,CASRGGTSTDYGYTF,TGTGCCAGCAGGGGTGGGACGTCAACCGACTATGGCTACACCTTC
TRBJ1-1,.,.,TRBV19,CASSTGAVEAFF,TGTGCCAGTAGTACAGGGGCGGTTGAAGCTTTCTTT
TRBJ1-2,.,.,TRBV2,CASSESRAIYGYTF,TGTGCCAGCAGTGAATCCCGGGCCATCTATGGCTACACCTTC
TRBJ2-5,.,.,TRBV28,CASSLRETQYF,TGTGCCAGCAGTTTACGGGAGACCCAGTACTTC
TRBJ2-2,.,once,TRBV9,CASSVDVGPWWGELFF,TGTGCCAGCAGCGTAGATGTCGGCCCCTGGTGGGGGGAGCTGTTTTTT
TRBJ2-5,TRBD1,.,TRBV6-5,CASSRTGETQYF,TGTGCCAGCAGCCGGACAGGGGAGACCCAGTACTTC
TRBJ1-2,TRBD1,few,TRBV9,CASTFDPGGGYTF,TGTGCCAGCACATTCGACCCAGGGGGTGGCTACACCTTC
TRBJ1-1,.,.,TRBV20-1,CSAPQNTEAFF,TGCAGTGCTCCCCAGAACACTGAAGCTTTCTTT
TRBJ1-5,.,.,TRBV7-2,CASSFREGQPQHF,TGTGCCAGCAGCTTCAGGGAAGGTCAGCCCCAGCATTTT
TRBJ2-7,.,.,TRBV7-2,CASSLQTTALSGEQYF,TGTGCCAGCAGCTTACAGACAACGGCCCTCTCGGGAGAGCAGTACTTC
TRBJ2-7,.,.,TRBV6-6,CASTIQENSYEQYF,TGTGCCAGCACAATACAGGAGAACTCCTACGAGCAGTACTTC
TRBJ2-1,.,once,TRBV28,CASRTDRGGRQFF,TGTGCCAGCAGGACAGACAGGGGCGGGAGGCAGTTCTTC
TRBJ1-1,.,.,TRBV6-6,CASSPDSGWMNTEAFF,TGTGCCAGCAGTCCGGACAGCGGGTGGATGAACACTGAAGCTTTCTTT
TRBJ2-7,TRBD2,few,TRBV11-2,CASSLGTSGYEQYF,TGTGCCAGCAGCTTAGGGACTAGCGGATACGAGCAGTACTTC
TRBJ1-6,.,few,TRBV4-1,CASSQTISYNSPLHF,TGCGCCAGCAGCCAGACGATCTCCTATAATTCACCCCTCCACTTT
TRBJ1-4,.,few,TRBV21-1,CASTGDEKLFF,TGTGCCAGCACAGGGGATGAAAAACTGTTTTTT
TRBJ1-3,TRBD1,.,TRBV30,CAWSMGTVGNTIYF,TGTGCCTGGAGTATGGGGACAGTAGGAAACACCATATATTTT
TRBJ2-5,.,few,TRBV11-3,CASSLAPAGATQYF,TGTGCCAGCAGCTTAGCTCCGGCAGGGGCGACCCAGTACTTC
TRBJ2-7,.,.,TRBV2,CASSGSLQGGSYF,TGTGCCAGCAGCGGCTCTTTACAGGGAGGGTCGTACTTC
TRBJ1-2,.,few,TRBV19,CATADGANYGYTF,TGTGCCACCGCGGACGGAGCTAACTATGGCTACACCTTC
TRBJ2-2,.,few,TRBV9,CASSVVGYNPEPGLSTGELFF,TGTGCCAGCAGCGTAGTAGGGTACAATCCCGAACCGGGACTTAGCACCGGGGAGCTGTTTTTT
TRBJ2-1,TRBD2,.,TRBV4-3,CASSQDQTSGGKFF,TGCGCCAGCAGCCAAGATCAGACTAGCGGGGGAAAGTTCTTC
TRBJ2-2,TRBD1,.,TRBV29-1,CSVRDRGRWTGELFF,TGCAGCGTTAGGGACAGGGGGCGATGGACCGGGGAGCTGTTTTTT
TRBJ2-7,.,.,TRBV6-6,CASSSRDHYEQYF,TGTGCCAGCAGTTCTCGGGACCACTACGAGCAGTACTTC
TRBJ2-7,TRBD2,.,TRBV10-2,CASSEPIRAGGYEQYF,TGCGCCAGCAGTGAGCCCATTCGGGCGGGGGGCTACGAGCAGTACTTC
TRBJ1-2,.,.,TRBV28,CASSTPGQQANYGYTF,TGTGCCAGCAGCACCCCGGGACAACAAGCTAACTATGGCTACACCTTC